A selection of T cell receptor beta chains follows, all from one sample in a study of PD-1 blockade in classical Hodgkin lymphoma. The method was immunoSEQ multiplex PCR; TCRdb's version includes in-frame clones alone and lacks a portion of them. Of 43,000 or so clones in the sample, 78% are singletons; the top ten hold around a third. Specimen: peripheral blood mononuclear cells (PBMCs), collected before the fourth cycle of nivolumab. The receptors were sampled from a human donor with classical Hodgkin lymphoma. CDR3s include the opening cysteine and the closing phenylalanine or tryptophan. D genes are given only for firm matches. Part of the rows lack a size; the others show once, few, many or a class for expanded clones.

>TRBJ2-3|once|TRBD2|TRBV29-1
CSVKRGFTDTQYF
TGCAGCGTTAAGCGGGGGTTTACAGATACGCAGTATTTT
>TRBJ2-2|once|.|TRBV28
CASTWPDTGELFF
TGTGCCAGCACCTGGCCGGACACCGGGGAGCTGTTTTTT
>TRBJ1-6|.|TRBD1|TRBV6-6
CASSPGQGDSPLHF
TGTGCCAGCAGTCCGGGACAGGGGGATTCACCCCTCCACTTT
>TRBJ1-5|few|.|TRBV19
CASSMAGPSQPQHF
TGTGCCAGTAGTATGGCGGGGCCGAGTCAGCCCCAGCATTTT
>TRBJ2-2|.|.|TRBV18
CASSPKGTGELFF
TGTGCCAGCTCACCTAAAGGAACCGGGGAGCTGTTTTTT
>TRBJ1-3|few|.|TRBV13
CASSFSIRGNTIYF
TGTGCCAGCAGCTTCTCTATTCGGGGAAACACCATATATTTT
>TRBJ1-2|.|.|TRBV21-1
CASSKAGFVGYTF
TGTGCCAGCAGCAAAGCAGGGTTTGTGGGCTACACCTTC
>TRBJ2-3|.|TRBD1|TRBV9
CASSVRQGANTDTQYF
TGTGCCAGCAGCGTAAGACAGGGCGCGAACACAGATACGCAGTATTTT
>TRBJ1-1|.|TRBD1|TRBV19
CASRDPGQGVSMNTEAFF
TGTGCCAGTAGGGATCCGGGACAGGGGGTCTCAATGAACACTGAAGCTTTCTTT
>TRBJ1-1|.|TRBD1|TRBV6-1
CASRHRDRLPEAFF
TGTGCCAGCAGACACCGGGACAGGCTCCCTGAAGCTTTCTTT
>TRBJ2-4|.|.|TRBV9
CASSGTALAKNIQYF
TGTGCCAGCAGCGGGACGGCGCTAGCCAAAAACATTCAGTACTTC
>TRBJ1-2|.|TRBD1|TRBV6-1
CASSEFWDRVSYGYTF
TGTGCCAGCAGTGAATTTTGGGACAGGGTATCCTATGGCTACACCTTC
>TRBJ1-4|.|TRBD1|TRBV10-3
CAISEDREGEKLFF
TGTGCCATCAGTGAGGACAGGGAAGGTGAAAAACTGTTTTTT
>TRBJ2-7|.|TRBD1|TRBV2
CASRDRGQEQYF
TGTGCCTCCCGGGACAGGGGGCAGGAGCAGTACTTC
>TRBJ1-6|few|.|TRBV2
CASSEEVVRNSPLHF
TGTGCCAGCAGTGAAGAGGTGGTGCGTAATTCACCCCTCCACTTT
>TRBJ1-3|.|.|TRBV5-1
CASRSTGGSGNTIYF
TGCGCCAGCAGATCAACCGGAGGCTCTGGAAACACCATATATTTT
>TRBJ1-2|.|.|TRBV19
CASSPSAERGYTF
TGTGCCAGTAGTCCTTCCGCTGAGCGTGGCTACACCTTC
>TRBJ1-2|.|.|TRBV15
CATSSERPALLANYGYTF
TGTGCCACCAGCAGTGAACGTCCTGCCCTTTTAGCTAACTATGGCTACACCTTC
>TRBJ1-2|.|.|TRBV11-2
CASSLDRGGGYTF
TGTGCCAGCAGCTTAGATCGAGGGGGTGGCTACACCTTC
>TRBJ2-3|.|TRBD1|TRBV2
CASSEYAGGIDTQYF
TGTGCCAGCAGTGAATACGCAGGGGGCATAGATACGCAGTATTTT
>TRBJ1-3|.|.|TRBV6-1
CASSDRPGRGNTIYF
TGTGCCAGCAGTGACCGGCCGGGAAGAGGAAACACCATATATTTT
>TRBJ1-4|.|.|TRBV10-3
CAISRTTTNEKLFF
TGTGCCATCAGTCGGACGACAACTAATGAAAAACTGTTTTTT
>TRBJ1-1|.|.|TRBV5-4
CASSLEQMNTEAFF
TGTGCCAGCAGCCTTGAGCAGATGAACACTGAAGCTTTCTTT
>TRBJ1-3|.|.|TRBV5-1
CASSPTSGTTIYF
TGCGCCAGCAGCCCCACCTCTGGGACCACCATATATTTT
>TRBJ2-7|.|.|TRBV7-8
CASSLGNRADEQYF
TGTGCCAGCAGCTTAGGGAACAGGGCGGACGAGCAGTACTTC
>TRBJ1-1|few|.|TRBV6-6
CASTLTPRDTEAFF
TGTGCCAGCACTCTGACACCTAGGGACACTGAAGCTTTCTTT
>TRBJ1-4|.|.|TRBV30
CAWSVIPGATNEKLFF
TGTGCCTGGAGTGTAATACCTGGGGCTACTAATGAAAAACTGTTTTTT
>TRBJ2-7|.|.|TRBV11-2
CASSDDTAYEQYF
TGTGCCAGCAGCGACGACACAGCCTACGAGCAGTACTTC
>TRBJ2-7|.|TRBD2|TRBV7-2
CASSKGVLAGGHEQYF
TGTGCCAGCAGCAAAGGAGTCCTAGCGGGGGGGCACGAGCAGTACTTC
>TRBJ1-4|.|.|TRBV6-5
CASSYSDLGNNEKLFF
TGTGCCAGCAGTTACTCGGACTTAGGGAATAATGAAAAACTGTTTTTT
>TRBJ2-5|.|.|TRBV5-4
CASSPSGYSGETQYF
TGTGCCAGCAGCCCCTCGGGATACAGCGGGGAGACCCAGTACTTC
>TRBJ2-7|.|TRBD1|TRBV19
CASSPGPGTAFSYEQYF
TGTGCCAGTAGTCCGGGGCCAGGGACAGCCTTTTCCTACGAGCAGTACTTC
>TRBJ1-1|few|.|TRBV11-1
CASSSRTVEAFF
TGTGCCAGCAGCTCCCGGACAGTTGAAGCTTTCTTT
>TRBJ2-5|.|.|TRBV6-1
CASAVDSLQETQYF
TGTGCCAGCGCAGTGGACAGCCTCCAAGAGACCCAGTACTTC
>TRBJ2-7|.|.|TRBV6-5
CASSLRGSEQYF
TGTGCCAGCAGCCTAAGGGGGAGCGAGCAGTACTTC
>TRBJ1-4|once|TRBD1|TRBV4-2
CASSRRLSVDDRVASEKLFF
TGTGCCAGCAGCCGGAGGTTAAGTGTAGACGACAGGGTCGCATCGGAAAAACTGTTTTTT
>TRBJ1-1|.|TRBD1|TRBV5-4
CASSFTRGDTEAFF
TGTGCCAGCAGCTTCACCAGGGGGGACACTGAAGCTTTCTTT
>TRBJ1-5|.|.|TRBV6-1
CASSEQGNSNQPQHF
TGTGCCAGCAGTGAACAGGGAAATAGCAATCAGCCCCAGCATTTT
>TRBJ2-2|.|.|TRBV4-3
CASSQESGGTGELFF
TGCGCCAGCAGCCAAGAGTCAGGTGGCACCGGGGAGCTGTTTTTT
>TRBJ1-6|few|.|TRBV12-5
CASGLGYNSPLHF
TGTGCTAGTGGTTTGGGGTATAATTCACCCCTCCACTTT
>TRBJ1-4|.|TRBD1|TRBV6-4
CASSRDRGEKLFF
TGTGCCAGCAGCCGGGACAGGGGTGAAAAACTGTTTTTT
>TRBJ2-7|.|.|TRBV6-5
CASRPSGWDSYEQYF
TGTGCCAGCAGGCCTTCAGGGTGGGATTCCTACGAGCAGTACTTC
>TRBJ2-5|.|.|TRBV19
CASSMLETQYF
TGTGCCAGTAGTATGCTAGAGACCCAGTACTTC
>TRBJ1-4|.|.|TRBV21-1
CASSKFVCEKLFF
TGTGCCAGCAGCAAATTCGTCTGTGAAAAACTGTTTTTT
>TRBJ1-3|.|.|TRBV6-1
CASSVSGGNSGNTIYF
TGTGCCAGCAGTGTTTCGGGCGGGAACTCTGGAAACACCATATATTTT
>TRBJ1-4|.|.|TRBV5-6
CASSLAGEEKLFF
TGTGCCAGCAGCTTGGCAGGGGAGGAAAAACTGTTTTTT
>TRBJ1-2|.|TRBD1|TRBV7-2
CASSLTGGEANYGYTF
TGTGCCAGCAGCCTGACAGGGGGAGAAGCTAACTATGGCTACACCTTC
>TRBJ1-5|.|.|TRBV7-9
CASSPAESQPQHF
TGTGCCAGCAGCCCAGCCGAAAGCCAGCCCCAGCATTTT
>TRBJ2-3|once|TRBD1|TRBV7-2
CASSLGWDRITDTQYF
TGTGCCAGCAGCTTAGGTTGGGACAGGATCACAGATACGCAGTATTTT
>TRBJ1-5|.|TRBD1|TRBV6-5
CASSYRTGNQPQHF
TGTGCCAGCAGTTACCGGACAGGGAATCAGCCCCAGCATTTT
>TRBJ1-1|few|TRBD1|TRBV6-5
CASSWGQGAFF
TGTGCCAGCAGTTGGGGACAGGGAGCTTTCTTT
>TRBJ2-7|.|.|TRBV28
CASSLGLRNEQYF
TGTGCCAGCAGTTTGGGGCTGCGGAACGAGCAGTACTTC
>TRBJ2-3|few|.|TRBV29-1
CSVDIQLDTQYF
TGCAGCGTTGACATACAGCTAGATACGCAGTATTTT
>TRBJ1-2|.|.|TRBV5-1
CASSFASPSEPYGYTF
TGCGCCAGCAGCTTTGCCAGCCCCTCCGAACCCTATGGCTACACCTTC
>TRBJ1-5|.|.|TRBV18
CASSPGRDQPQHF
TGTGCCAGCTCACCAGGTCGGGATCAGCCCCAGCATTTT
>TRBJ2-3|.|.|TRBV5-1
CASGQGTVSTDTQYF
TGCGCCAGCGGCCAGGGGACCGTAAGCACAGATACGCAGTATTTT
>TRBJ2-4|.|.|TRBV11-1
CASSFRGGKNIQYF
TGTGCCAGCAGCTTCAGGGGAGGCAAAAACATTCAGTACTTC
>TRBJ1-6|few|.|TRBV6-5
CASSRRNSPLHF
TGTGCCAGCAGTCGGCGGAATTCACCCCTCCACTTT
>TRBJ1-1|.|.|TRBV10-2
CATRGGPLNTEAFF
TGCGCCACTCGGGGTGGGCCTCTGAACACTGAAGCTTTCTTT
>TRBJ2-7|.|TRBD1|TRBV6-6
CASRGGQITYEQYF
TGTGCCAGCAGAGGGGGACAGATCACCTACGAGCAGTACTTC